The clone carrying this TCR beta chain was counted many times. Its antigen is currently unknown. The record originates from a study of identical twins. Findings and limits, study-wide: Findings came from cross-sectional statistics, without long-term follow-up of donors.

Per germline, CDR1 ENHRY and CDR2 SYGVKD. This CDR3 is 11 amino acids long. Trimming took 8 bases from V and 5 from J, leaving 7 bases between them. TCRdb ran MiXCR on the 5' RACE reads and lists one entry per CDR3 protein. In the table there are 570,000 or so distinct CDR3 sequences, roughly 9.9% of which are singletons. These data were likewise used in another study, on yellow fever vaccine responses in identical twins.

The source material was PBMCs. This clonotype was sampled from a woman aged 18-30 years in good health. This chain connects TRBV10-3 to TRBJ2-1, with a weak D call TRBD2 (5 bases). The CDR3 here is CAILADNEQFF. CDR3 bases: TGTGCCATCCTAGCAGACAATGAGCAGTTCTTC.